Listed here is a single TCR beta chain. Only in-frame clones appear in the TCRdb table, and some are missing; sequencing was by immunoSEQ multiplex PCR. The sample comprises almost 90,000 clones, approximately 86% of which are singletons, and around 20% rests with the top ten. This record comes from a study of control samples from healthy donors and cancer patients. The CDR3 has 17 residues. Looked up from germline, CDR1 is MNHEY and CDR2 is SVGEGT. Trimming removed 6 bases from V and 8 bases from J, with 26 bases in between. This chain connects TRBV6-2 or TRBV6-3 to TRBJ1-5, with TRBD1 as a possible D gene (6 bases). This TCR was sampled from a man aged 30-40 years in good health. Sequenced sample: blood. The CDR3 DNA follows: TGTGCCAGCAGCCCCGTAGCCGGGACACAACGGGGAGAGCCCCAGCATTTT. As protein: CASSPVAGTQRGEPQHF.